This is a list of T cell receptor beta chains from one sample in a study of T cells in Graves' hyperthyroidism and ophthalmopathy. Via MiXCR, TCRdb re-called the multiplex PCR reads, giving one row per CDR3 protein. The table has around 390,000 distinct CDR3 sequences, about 14% seen once. Sequencing was done on a sample of blood. The receptors were gathered from a woman aged 30 to 39 with Graves' ophthalmopathy. The CDR3 runs from the conserved cysteine through the conserved F or W. Fields, in order: V gene, clone size, D gene, J gene, CDR3 protein, CDR3 DNA. D genes are given only for firm matches. Only some rows state a clone size, as once, few, many or a class for expanded clones.

TRBV30	many	TRBD1	TRBJ1-4	CAWSVFAWGQEDEKLFF	TGTGCCTGGAGTGTCTTCGCATGGGGACAGGAAGATGAAAAACTGTTTTTT
TRBV7-9	many	TRBD1	TRBJ2-5	CASSTASGGIETQYF	TGTGCCAGCAGCACAGCCTCAGGGGGTATTGAGACCCAGTACTTC
TRBV2	many	TRBD1	TRBJ1-2	CASSTGGATSGYTF	TGTGCCAGCAGTACAGGGGGGGCGACGAGTGGCTACACCTTC
TRBV12-3/TRBV12-4	many	TRBD2	TRBJ2-5	CASSSTSGGALWQETQYF	TGTGCCAGCAGTTCGACTAGCGGGGGGGCCTTGTGGCAAGAGACCCAGTACTTC
TRBV5-8	many	NA	TRBJ2-5	CASSLGLSQRVETQYF	TGTGCCAGCAGCTTGGGGCTTAGTCAGAGGGTGGAGACCCAGTACTTC
TRBV2	many	TRBD2	TRBJ2-3	CASTATAGVPDTQYF	TGTGCCAGCACCGCTACAGCGGGGGTACCAGATACGCAGTATTTT
TRBV6-6	few	NA	TRBJ1-1	CASSYSSLQDTEAFF	TGTGCCAGCAGTTACTCGAGCCTCCAGGATACTGAAGCTTTCTTT
TRBV28	many	NA	TRBJ2-7	CASSPNHSTYEQYF	TGTGCCAGCAGCCCCAATCACAGTACCTACGAGCAGTACTTC
TRBV11-2	once	TRBD2	TRBJ2-1	CASSLELAGDREQFF	TGTGCCAGCAGCTTAGAGTTAGCGGGGGACCGCGAGCAGTTCTTC
TRBV20-1	once	TRBD1	TRBJ1-5	CSARGGGTGGNQPQHF	TGCAGTGCTAGAGGCGGGGGGACAGGTGGGAATCAGCCCCAGCATTTT
TRBV20-1	NA	NA	TRBJ1-1	CSAGEGVADTEAFF	TGCAGTGCTGGGGAGGGGGTGGCGGACACTGAAGCTTTCTTT
TRBV20-1	NA	NA	TRBJ1-3	CSASPTSEASGNTIYF	TGCAGTGCCTCCCCGACGTCGGAAGCCTCTGGAAACACCATATATTTT
TRBV18	many	TRBD2	TRBJ2-1	CASSPRSVGRTSGGAVYNEQFF	TGTGCCAGCTCACCACGCTCCGTGGGGAGGACTAGCGGGGGGGCCGTCTACAATGAGCAGTTCTTC
TRBV7-2	many	TRBD2	TRBJ2-3	CASSPFKWPSGGGTDTQYF	TGTGCCAGCAGCCCTTTTAAGTGGCCTAGCGGGGGAGGCACAGATACGCAGTATTTT
TRBV13	many	TRBD1	TRBJ1-2	CASSPGGTGDEGYTF	TGTGCCAGCAGCCCGGGGGGTACAGGGGATGAGGGCTACACCTTC
TRBV12-3/TRBV12-4	many	TRBD1	TRBJ1-2	CASSFDRETPGYTF	TGTGCCAGCAGTTTTGACAGGGAAACGCCTGGCTACACCTTC
TRBV6-1	many	NA	TRBJ1-6	CASRTSDGMFNSPLHF	TGTGCCAGCAGAACCAGTGACGGAATGTTTAATTCACCCCTCCACTTT
TRBV6-1	many	NA	TRBJ2-5	CASSPTGSGGRTQYF	TGTGCCAGCAGCCCCACAGGCAGCGGTGGGAGGACCCAGTACTTC
TRBV19	NA	NA	TRBJ1-5	CASSITSLGSRQPQHF	TGTGCCAGTAGTATAACTTCCTTGGGGAGCCGTCAGCCCCAGCATTTT
TRBV7-2	many	NA	TRBJ1-2	CASSSFRESYGYTF	TGTGCCAGCAGTTCATTCAGGGAATCCTATGGCTACACCTTC
TRBV7-3	NA	TRBD2	TRBJ2-1	CASSSLAGGASEQFF	TGTGCCAGCAGCTCTCTAGCGGGGGGGGCCAGTGAGCAGTTCTTC
TRBV20-1	many	TRBD2	TRBJ2-3	CSARPSGGTPLGTDTQYF	TGCAGTGCTAGACCTAGCGGGGGGACCCCGTTGGGCACAGATACGCAGTATTTT
TRBV7-6	NA	NA	TRBJ1-5	CASSPQENQPQHF	TGTGCCAGCAGCCCACAAGAGAATCAGCCCCAGCATTTT
TRBV6-1	few	TRBD1	TRBJ1-2	CASTPTGGGINYGYTF	TGTGCCAGCACCCCGACAGGGGGCGGAATTAACTATGGCTACACCTTC
TRBV3-1	many	NA	TRBJ1-2	CASSPASSPIYGYTF	TGTGCCAGCAGCCCCGCATCCAGCCCCATCTATGGCTACACCTTC
TRBV19	NA	NA	TRBJ1-1	CASSIGASTEAFF	TGTGCCAGTAGTATTGGGGCTAGCACTGAAGCTTTCTTT
TRBV18	many	TRBD1	TRBJ2-7	CASSRPGQGLYEQYF	TGTGCCAGCTCACGACCGGGACAGGGGCTCTACGAGCAGTACTTC
TRBV2	many	NA	TRBJ2-1	CASSDRINEQFF	TGTGCCAGCAGTGACCGGATTAATGAGCAGTTCTTC
TRBV30	many	NA	TRBJ1-2	CAWRMDGYTF	TGTGCCTGGAGGATGGATGGCTACACCTTC
TRBV11-2	NA	TRBD2	TRBJ2-3	CASTLGGGRTDTQYF	TGTGCCAGCACCCTAGGCGGGGGGCGCACAGATACGCAGTATTTT
TRBV11-2	many	TRBD2	TRBJ2-7	CASSLRLASGGQTYEQYF	TGTGCCAGCAGCCTAAGACTCGCTAGCGGGGGTCAAACCTACGAGCAGTACTTC
TRBV3-1	many	NA	TRBJ2-7	CASSQRQIVSYEQYF	TGTGCCAGCAGCCAAAGACAGATAGTCTCCTACGAGCAGTACTTC
TRBV20-1	few	TRBD2	TRBJ2-3	CSARAGGGTDTQYF	TGCAGTGCCCGGGCGGGGGGGGGGACAGATACGCAGTATTTT
TRBV20-1	NA	NA	TRBJ1-4	CSASRSSSSVKLFF	TGCAGTGCTAGCCGTTCCTCGTCGTCGGTAAAACTGTTTTTT
TRBV6-1	few	NA	TRBJ2-3	CASSEAAHGGTQYF	TGTGCCAGCAGTGAAGCAGCTCACGGGGGTACGCAGTATTTT
TRBV18	many	TRBD2	TRBJ2-5	CASSLAGAYQETQYF	TGTGCCAGCTCTCTAGCGGGGGCATACCAAGAGACCCAGTACTTC
TRBV7-9	many	NA	TRBJ2-1	CASRTRNIWLNEQFF	TGTGCCAGCAGAACAAGGAACATTTGGTTGAATGAGCAGTTCTTC
TRBV28	many	NA	TRBJ1-2	CASSSPNGGSGYTF	TGTGCCAGCAGTTCTCCTAATGGGGGCTCTGGCTACACCTTC
TRBV28	many	NA	TRBJ2-5	CASSLFVEETQYF	TGTGCCAGCAGTTTGTTTGTTGAAGAGACCCAGTACTTC
TRBV7-2	many	TRBD1	TRBJ2-1	CASSLNQGVGNEQFF	TGTGCCAGCAGCTTAAACCAGGGGGTAGGCAATGAGCAGTTCTTC
TRBV6-1	few	NA	TRBJ2-2	CASQLGADTGELFF	TGTGCCAGCCAGTTGGGGGCTGACACCGGGGAGCTGTTTTTT
TRBV20-1	many	NA	TRBJ2-2	CSASTGRLPGSGELFF	TGCAGTGCTAGCACAGGACGTCTACCCGGGAGCGGGGAGCTGTTTTTT
TRBV7-8	many	TRBD1	TRBJ1-1	CASSRGTGGIAAFF	TGTGCCAGCAGCAGAGGGACAGGGGGCATAGCAGCTTTCTTT
TRBV14	few	NA	TRBJ2-2	CASKVFTDTGELFF	TGTGCCAGCAAAGTATTTACGGACACCGGGGAGCTGTTTTTT
TRBV20-1	many	NA	TRBJ2-5	CSGRDLLETQYF	TGCAGTGGAAGGGACTTGTTAGAGACCCAGTACTTC
TRBV30	many	TRBD2	TRBJ2-4	CAGTSGGALVKNIQYF	TGTGCCGGGACTAGCGGGGGGGCGCTTGTCAAAAACATTCAGTACTTC
TRBV9	few	TRBD1	TRBJ1-1	CASSPPQGIAFF	TGTGCCAGCAGCCCCCCACAGGGGATAGCTTTCTTT
TRBV29-1	NA	NA	TRBJ2-7	CSVEVGGLYKQYF	TGCAGCGTTGAGGTGGGGGGGCTCTACAAGCAGTACTTC
TRBV20-1	NA	TRBD2	TRBJ2-7	CSAPVAGAPSYEQYF	TGCAGTGCTCCAGTAGCGGGGGCGCCGAGCTACGAGCAGTACTTC
TRBV11-1	many	NA	TRBJ2-3	CASSSGFKGAQYF	TGTGCCAGCAGTAGCGGATTTAAAGGTGCGCAGTATTTT
TRBV29-1	NA	NA	TRBJ2-6	CSVELQGANVLTF	TGCAGCGTTGAGCTACAGGGGGCCAACGTCCTGACTTTC
TRBV30	many	NA	TRBJ2-1	CAWSPSWSNEQFF	TGTGCCTGGAGTCCTTCCTGGAGCAATGAGCAGTTCTTC
TRBV20-1	many	TRBD1	TRBJ1-5	CSANPRGPNQPQHF	TGCAGTGCCAACCCCAGGGGGCCAAATCAGCCCCAGCATTTT
TRBV19	many	NA	TRBJ2-4	CASSRQNIQYF	TGTGCCAGTAGCCGACAGAACATTCAGTACTTC
TRBV29-1	many	NA	TRBJ1-2	CSVRRGLVDYGYTF	TGCAGCGTACGGAGGGGGTTAGTCGACTATGGCTACACCTTC
TRBV30	many	NA	TRBJ1-2	CAWNRRTRYGYTF	TGTGCCTGGAATAGGCGGACCCGCTATGGCTACACCTTC
TRBV24-1	NA	NA	TRBJ1-2	CATSAGNYGYTF	TGTGCCACCAGTGCCGGAAACTATGGCTACACCTTC
TRBV6-1	many	TRBD1	TRBJ1-2	CASSARDRGDGYTF	TGTGCCAGCAGTGCCCGGGACAGGGGCGATGGCTACACCTTC